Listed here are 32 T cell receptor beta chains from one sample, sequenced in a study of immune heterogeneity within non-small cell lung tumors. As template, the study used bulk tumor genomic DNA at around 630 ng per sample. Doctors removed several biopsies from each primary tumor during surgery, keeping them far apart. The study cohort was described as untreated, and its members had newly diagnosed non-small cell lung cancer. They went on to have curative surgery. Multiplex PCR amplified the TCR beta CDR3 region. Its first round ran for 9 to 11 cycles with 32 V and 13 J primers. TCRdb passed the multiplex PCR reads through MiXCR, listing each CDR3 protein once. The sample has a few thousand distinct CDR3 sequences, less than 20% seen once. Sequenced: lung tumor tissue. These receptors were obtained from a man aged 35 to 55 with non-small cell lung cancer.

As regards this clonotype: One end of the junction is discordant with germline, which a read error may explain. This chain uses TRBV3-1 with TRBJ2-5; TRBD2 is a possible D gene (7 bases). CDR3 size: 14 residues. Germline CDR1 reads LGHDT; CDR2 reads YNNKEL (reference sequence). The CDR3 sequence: CAGSSGGGWETQYF. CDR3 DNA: TGTGCCGGCAGTTCGGGGGGCGGGTGGGAGACCCAGTACTTC.

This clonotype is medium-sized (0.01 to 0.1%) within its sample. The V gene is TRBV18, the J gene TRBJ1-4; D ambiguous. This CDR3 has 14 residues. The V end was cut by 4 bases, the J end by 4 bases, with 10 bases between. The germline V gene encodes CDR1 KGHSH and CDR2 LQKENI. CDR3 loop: CASSLLGRNEKLFF. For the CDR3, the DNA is TGTGCCAGCTCACTGCTGGGTCGTAATGAAAAACTGTTTTTT. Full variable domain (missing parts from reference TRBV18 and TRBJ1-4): NAGVMQNPRHLVRRRGQEARLRCSPMKGHSHVYWYRQLPEEGLKFMVYLQKENIIDESGMPKERFSAEFPKEGPSILRIQQVVRGDSAAYFCASSLLGRNEKLFFGSGTQLSVL.

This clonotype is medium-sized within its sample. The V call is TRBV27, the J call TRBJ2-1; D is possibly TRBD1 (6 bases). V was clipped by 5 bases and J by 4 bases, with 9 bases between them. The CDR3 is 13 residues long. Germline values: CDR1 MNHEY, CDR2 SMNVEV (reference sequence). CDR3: CASSVDRYNEQFF. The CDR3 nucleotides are TGTGCCAGCAGTGTAGACAGGTACAATGAGCAGTTCTTC.

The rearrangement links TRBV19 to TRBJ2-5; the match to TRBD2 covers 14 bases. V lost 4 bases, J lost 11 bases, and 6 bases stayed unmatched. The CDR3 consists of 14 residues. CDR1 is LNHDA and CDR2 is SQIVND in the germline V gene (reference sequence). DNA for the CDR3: TGTGCCAGTAGTACCCCGGGACTAGCGGGAGAACAGTACTTC. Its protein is CASSTPGLAGEQYF. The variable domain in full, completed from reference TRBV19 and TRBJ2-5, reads DGGITQSPKYLFRKEGQNVTLSCEQNLNHDAMYWYRQDPGQGLRLIYYSQIVNDFQKGDIAEGYSVSREKKESFPLTVTSAQKNPTAFYLCASSTPGLAGEQYFGPGTRLLVL.

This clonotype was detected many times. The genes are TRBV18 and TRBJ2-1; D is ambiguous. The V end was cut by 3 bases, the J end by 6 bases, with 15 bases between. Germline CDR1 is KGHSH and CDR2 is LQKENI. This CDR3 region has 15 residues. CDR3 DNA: TGTGCCAGCTCACCCTCAGGACCACAACTCAATGAGCAGTTCTTC. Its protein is CASSPSGPQLNEQFF.

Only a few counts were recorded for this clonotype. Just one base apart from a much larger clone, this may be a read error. The CDR3 spells CAGSVSAAGGNTIYF. The CDR3 DNA reads TGTGCCGGCAGCGTGTCCGCGGCAGGAGGAAACACCATATATTTT. J is TRBJ1-3 and V is TRBV9; no clear D. CDR1 and CDR2 (germline): SGDLS, YYNGEE. This CDR3 region has 15 residues. Variable domain in full (rest from reference TRBV9 and TRBJ1-3): DSGVTQTPKHLITATGQRVTLRCSPRSGDLSVYWYQQSLDQGLQFLIQYYNGEERAKGNILERFSAQQFPDLHSELNLSSLELGDSALYFCAGSVSAAGGNTIYFGEGSWLTVV.

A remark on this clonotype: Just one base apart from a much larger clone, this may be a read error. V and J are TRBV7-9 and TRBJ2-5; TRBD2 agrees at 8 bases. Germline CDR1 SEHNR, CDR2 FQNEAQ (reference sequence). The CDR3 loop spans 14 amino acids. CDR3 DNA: TGTGCCAGCAGCACCAGCGGGAGCGTAGAGACCAAGTACTTC. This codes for CASSTSGSVETKYF.

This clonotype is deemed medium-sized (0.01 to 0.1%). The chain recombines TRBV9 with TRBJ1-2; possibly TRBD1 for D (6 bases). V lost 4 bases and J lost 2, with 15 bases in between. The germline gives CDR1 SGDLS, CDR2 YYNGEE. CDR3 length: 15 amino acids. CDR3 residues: CASSSQGRGNYGYTF. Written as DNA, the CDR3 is TGTGCCAGCAGCTCCCAGGGCAGGGGAAACTATGGCTACACCTTC.

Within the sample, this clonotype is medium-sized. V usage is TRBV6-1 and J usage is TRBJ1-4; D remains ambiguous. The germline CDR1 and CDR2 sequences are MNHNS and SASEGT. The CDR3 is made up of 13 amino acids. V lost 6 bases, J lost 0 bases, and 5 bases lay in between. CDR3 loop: CASRATTNEKLFF. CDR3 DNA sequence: TGTGCCAGCAGGGCGACAACTAATGAAAAACTGTTTTTT.

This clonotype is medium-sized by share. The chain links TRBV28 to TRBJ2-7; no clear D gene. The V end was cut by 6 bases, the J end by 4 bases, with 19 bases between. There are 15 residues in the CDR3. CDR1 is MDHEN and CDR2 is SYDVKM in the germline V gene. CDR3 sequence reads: CASSSTRSNFYEQYF. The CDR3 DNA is TGTGCCAGCAGCTCCACACGGAGTAATTTTTACGAGCAGTACTTC.

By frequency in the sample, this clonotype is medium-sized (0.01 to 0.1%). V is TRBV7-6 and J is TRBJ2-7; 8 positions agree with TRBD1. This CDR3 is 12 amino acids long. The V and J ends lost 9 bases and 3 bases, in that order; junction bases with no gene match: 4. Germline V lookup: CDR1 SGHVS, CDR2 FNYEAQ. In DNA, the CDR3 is TGTGCCAGTCAGGGGGCGAGCTACGAGCAGTACTTC. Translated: CASQGASYEQYF.

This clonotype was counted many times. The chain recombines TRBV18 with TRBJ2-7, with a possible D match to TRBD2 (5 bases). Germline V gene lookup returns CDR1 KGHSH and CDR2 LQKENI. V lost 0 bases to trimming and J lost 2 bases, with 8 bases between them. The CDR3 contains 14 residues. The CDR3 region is CASSPPTRAYEQYF. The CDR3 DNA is TGTGCCAGCTCACCACCTACTAGAGCCTACGAGCAGTACTTC.

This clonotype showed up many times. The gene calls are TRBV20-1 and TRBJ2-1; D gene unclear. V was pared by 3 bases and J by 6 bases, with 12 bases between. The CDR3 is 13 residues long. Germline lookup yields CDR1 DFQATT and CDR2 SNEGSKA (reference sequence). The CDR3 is CSASRPPTNEQFF. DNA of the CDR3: TGCAGTGCTAGTCGACCGCCGACCAATGAGCAGTTCTTC.

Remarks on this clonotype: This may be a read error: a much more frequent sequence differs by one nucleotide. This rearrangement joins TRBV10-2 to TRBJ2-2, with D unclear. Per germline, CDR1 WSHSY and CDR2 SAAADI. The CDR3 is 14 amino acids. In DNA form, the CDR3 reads TGCGCCAGCCGTGAACTGGGGAACACCGGGGAGCTGTTTTTT. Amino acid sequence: CASRELGNTGELFF.

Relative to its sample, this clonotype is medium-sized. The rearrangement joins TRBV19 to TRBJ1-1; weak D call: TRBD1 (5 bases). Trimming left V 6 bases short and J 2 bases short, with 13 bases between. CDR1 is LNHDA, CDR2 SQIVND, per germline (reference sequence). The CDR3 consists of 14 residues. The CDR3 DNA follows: TGTGCCAGTAGCAAGGGGCACCCTAACACTGAAGCTTTCTTT. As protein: CASSKGHPNTEAFF. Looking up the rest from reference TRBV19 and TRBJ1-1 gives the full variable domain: DGGITQSPKYLFRKEGQNVTLSCEQNLNHDAMYWYRQDPGQGLRLIYYSQIVNDFQKGDIAEGYSVSREKKESFPLTVTSAQKNPTAFYLCASSKGHPNTEAFFGQGTRLTVV.

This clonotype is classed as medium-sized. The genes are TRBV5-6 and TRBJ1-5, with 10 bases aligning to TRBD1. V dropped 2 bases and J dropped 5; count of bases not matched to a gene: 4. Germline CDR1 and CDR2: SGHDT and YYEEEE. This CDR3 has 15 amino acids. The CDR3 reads CASSFRTGGHQPQHF. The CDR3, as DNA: TGTGCCAGCAGCTTTCGGACAGGGGGACATCAGCCCCAGCATTTT.

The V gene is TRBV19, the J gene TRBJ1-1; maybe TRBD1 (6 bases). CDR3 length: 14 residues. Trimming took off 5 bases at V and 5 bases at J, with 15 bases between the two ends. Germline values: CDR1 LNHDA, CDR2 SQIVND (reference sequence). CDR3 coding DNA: TGTGCCAGTAGTGGACTCAGGGGAGCGACTGAAGCTTTCTTT. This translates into CASSGLRGATEAFF. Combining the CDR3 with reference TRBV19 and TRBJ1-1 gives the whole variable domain DGGITQSPKYLFRKEGQNVTLSCEQNLNHDAMYWYRQDPGQGLRLIYYSQIVNDFQKGDIAEGYSVSREKKESFPLTVTSAQKNPTAFYLCASSGLRGATEAFFGQGTRLTVV.

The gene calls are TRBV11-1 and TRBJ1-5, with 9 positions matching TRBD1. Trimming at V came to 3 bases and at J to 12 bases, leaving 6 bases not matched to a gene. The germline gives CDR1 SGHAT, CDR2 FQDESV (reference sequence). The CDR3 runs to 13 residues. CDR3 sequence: CASSLGQGFLQHF. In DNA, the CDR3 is TGTGCCAGCAGCTTGGGACAGGGCTTTCTCCAGCATTTT.

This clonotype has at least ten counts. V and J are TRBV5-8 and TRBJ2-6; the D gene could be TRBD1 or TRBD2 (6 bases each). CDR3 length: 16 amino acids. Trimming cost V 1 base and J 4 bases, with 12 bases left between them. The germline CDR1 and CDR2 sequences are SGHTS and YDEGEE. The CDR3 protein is CASSLWGASGANVLTF. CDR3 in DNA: TGTGCCAGCAGCTTGTGGGGGGCTTCGGGGGCCAACGTCCTGACTTTC.

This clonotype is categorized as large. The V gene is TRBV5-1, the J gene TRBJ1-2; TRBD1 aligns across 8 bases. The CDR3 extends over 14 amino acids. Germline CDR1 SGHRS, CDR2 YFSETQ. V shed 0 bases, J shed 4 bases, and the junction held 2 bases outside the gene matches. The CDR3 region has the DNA TGCGCCAGCAGCTTGGGAGACAGGGGCTATGGCTACACCTTC. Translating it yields CASSLGDRGYGYTF.

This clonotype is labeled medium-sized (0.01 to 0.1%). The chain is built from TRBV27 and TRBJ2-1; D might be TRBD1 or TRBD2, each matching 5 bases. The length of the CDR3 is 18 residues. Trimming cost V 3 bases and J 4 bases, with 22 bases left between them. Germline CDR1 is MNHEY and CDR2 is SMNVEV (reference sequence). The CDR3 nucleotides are TGTGCCAGCAGTTTGTTCGGTTTGGGGACCTACAGATACAATGAGCAGTTCTTC. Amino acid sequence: CASSLFGLGTYRYNEQFF.

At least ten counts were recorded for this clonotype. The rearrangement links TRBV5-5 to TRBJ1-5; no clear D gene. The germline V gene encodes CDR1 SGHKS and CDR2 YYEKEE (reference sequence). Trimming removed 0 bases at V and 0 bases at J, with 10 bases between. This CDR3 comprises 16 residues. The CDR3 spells CASSLVGGDSNQPQHF. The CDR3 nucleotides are TGTGCCAGCAGCTTGGTGGGCGGGGATAGCAATCAGCCCCAGCATTTT. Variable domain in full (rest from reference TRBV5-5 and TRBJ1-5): DAGVTQSPTHLIKTRGQQVTLRCSPISGHKSVSWYQQVLGQGPQFIFQYYEKEERGRGNFPDRFSARQFPNYSSELNVNALLLGDSALYLCASSLVGGDSNQPQHFGDGTRLSIL.

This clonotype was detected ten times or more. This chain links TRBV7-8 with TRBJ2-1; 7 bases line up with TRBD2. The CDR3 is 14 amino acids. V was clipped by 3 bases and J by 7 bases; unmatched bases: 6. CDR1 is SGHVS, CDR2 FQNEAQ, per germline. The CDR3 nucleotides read TGTGCCAGCAGCTTCGGGGGGAGCGGGAATGAGCAGTTCTTC. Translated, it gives CASSFGGSGNEQFF. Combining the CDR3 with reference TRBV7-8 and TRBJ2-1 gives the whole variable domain GAGVSQSPRYKVAKRGQDVALRCDPISGHVSLFWYQQALGQGPEFLTYFQNEAQLDKSGLPSDRFFAERPEGSVSTLKIQRTQQEDSAVYLCASSFGGSGNEQFFGPGTRLTVL.

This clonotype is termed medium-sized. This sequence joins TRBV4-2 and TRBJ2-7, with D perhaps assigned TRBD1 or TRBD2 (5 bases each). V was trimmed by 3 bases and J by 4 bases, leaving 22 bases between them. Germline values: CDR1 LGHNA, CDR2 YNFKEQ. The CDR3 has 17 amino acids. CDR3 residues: CASSHRFSQGGSYEQYF. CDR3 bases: TGTGCCAGCAGCCATAGGTTTTCCCAGGGCGGGTCTTACGAGCAGTACTTC.

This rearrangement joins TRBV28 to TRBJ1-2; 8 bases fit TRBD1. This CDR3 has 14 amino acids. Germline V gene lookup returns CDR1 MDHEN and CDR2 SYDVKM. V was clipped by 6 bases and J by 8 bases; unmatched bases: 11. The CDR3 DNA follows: TGTGCCAGCAGACGGACAGGGAGCGGAAGAGGCTACACCTTC. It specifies CASRRTGSGRGYTF.

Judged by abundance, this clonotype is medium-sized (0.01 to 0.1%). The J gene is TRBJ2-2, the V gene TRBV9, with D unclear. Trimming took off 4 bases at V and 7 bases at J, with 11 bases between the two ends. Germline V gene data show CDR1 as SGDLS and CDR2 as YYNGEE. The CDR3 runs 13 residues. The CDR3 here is CASSRDVVGELFF. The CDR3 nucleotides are TGTGCCAGCAGCCGCGACGTAGTCGGGGAGCTGTTTTTT.

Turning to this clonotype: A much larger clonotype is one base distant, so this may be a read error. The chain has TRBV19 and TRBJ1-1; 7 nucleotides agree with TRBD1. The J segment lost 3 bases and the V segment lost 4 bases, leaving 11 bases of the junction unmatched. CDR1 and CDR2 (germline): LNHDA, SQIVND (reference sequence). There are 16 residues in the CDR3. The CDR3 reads CASSRPGQTIYTEAFF. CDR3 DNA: TGTGCCAGTAGTAGACCGGGACAGACAATATACACTGAAGCTTTCTTT.

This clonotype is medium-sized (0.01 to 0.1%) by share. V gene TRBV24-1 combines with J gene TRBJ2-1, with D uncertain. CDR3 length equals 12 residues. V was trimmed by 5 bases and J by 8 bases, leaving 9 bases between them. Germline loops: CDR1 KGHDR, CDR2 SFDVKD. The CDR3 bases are TGTGCCACCAGTGGCAGCAATGATGAGCAGTTCTTC. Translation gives CATSGSNDEQFF.

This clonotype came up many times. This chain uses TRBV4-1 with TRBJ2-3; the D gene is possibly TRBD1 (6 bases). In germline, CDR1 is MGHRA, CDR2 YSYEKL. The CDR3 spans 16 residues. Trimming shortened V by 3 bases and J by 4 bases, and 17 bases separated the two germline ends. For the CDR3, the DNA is TGCGCCAGCAGCCAGCTCCGGGACACCGTCCCAGATACGCAGTATTTT. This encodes CASSQLRDTVPDTQYF.

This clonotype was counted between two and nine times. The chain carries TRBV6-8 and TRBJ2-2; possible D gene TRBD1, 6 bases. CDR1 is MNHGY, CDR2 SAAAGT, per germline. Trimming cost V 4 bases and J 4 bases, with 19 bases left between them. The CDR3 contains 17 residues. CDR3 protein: CASSLQGPSSSTGELFF. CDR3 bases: TGTGCCAGCAGTTTACAGGGACCCTCTTCTAGCACCGGGGAGCTGTTTTTT.

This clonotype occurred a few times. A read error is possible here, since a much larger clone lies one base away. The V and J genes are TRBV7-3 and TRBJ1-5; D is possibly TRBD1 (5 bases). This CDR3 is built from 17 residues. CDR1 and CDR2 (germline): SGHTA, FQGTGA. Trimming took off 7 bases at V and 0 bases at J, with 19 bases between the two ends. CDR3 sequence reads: CASNPRFGAYSNQPQHF. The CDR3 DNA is TGTGCCAGCAACCCGCGGTTTGGGGCCTATAGCAATCAGCCCCAGCATTTT.

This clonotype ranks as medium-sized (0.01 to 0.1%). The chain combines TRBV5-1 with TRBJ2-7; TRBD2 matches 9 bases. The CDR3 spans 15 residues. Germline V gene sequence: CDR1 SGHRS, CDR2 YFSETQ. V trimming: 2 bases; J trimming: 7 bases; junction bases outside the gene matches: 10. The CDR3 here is CASSFGGGRAGEQYF. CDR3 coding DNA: TGCGCCAGCAGCTTTGGCGGCGGGAGGGCAGGGGAGCAGTACTTC.